The clone carrying this T cell receptor beta chain was counted a few times. As yet, its antigen is unknown. Amplified TCR beta CDR3 regions derived from RNA transcripts. First-round RT-PCR targeting the TCR CDR3 was performed with the HTBI primer set. TCRdb re-called the multiplex PCR reads with MiXCR, one entry per CDR3 protein. In the table there are 240,000 or so distinct CDR3 sequences, around 15% of which are singletons. The sample is drawn from a study of T cells in Graves' hyperthyroidism and ophthalmopathy. Study background: Peripheral blood specimens were obtained at initial diagnosis, prior to any treatment.

Study-level findings and limits: Blood also carried most thyroid clonotypes expanded above 0.001.

The CDR3 has 15 amino acids. Germline V CDR1 and CDR2: PRHDT, FYEKMQ (reference sequence). V was cut by 5 bases and J by 4 bases, with 15 bases left in between. The sequencing input was blood. The genes are TRBV13 and TRBJ2-1, with D perhaps assigned TRBD1 or TRBD2 (7 bases each). The receptor was isolated from a woman aged 18-29 years with Graves' ophthalmopathy. The CDR3, as DNA: TGTGCCAGCAGCGCTCCAGGGGGGGGTTACAATGAGCAGTTCTTC. Translated: CASSAPGGGYNEQFF. Together with reference TRBV13 and TRBJ2-1, the CDR3 gives the full variable domain: AAGVIQSPRHLIKEKRETATLKCYPIPRHDTVYWYQQGPGQDPQFLISFYEKMQSDKGSIPDRFSAQQFSDYHSELNMSSLELGDSALYFCASSAPGGGYNEQFFGPGTRLTVL.